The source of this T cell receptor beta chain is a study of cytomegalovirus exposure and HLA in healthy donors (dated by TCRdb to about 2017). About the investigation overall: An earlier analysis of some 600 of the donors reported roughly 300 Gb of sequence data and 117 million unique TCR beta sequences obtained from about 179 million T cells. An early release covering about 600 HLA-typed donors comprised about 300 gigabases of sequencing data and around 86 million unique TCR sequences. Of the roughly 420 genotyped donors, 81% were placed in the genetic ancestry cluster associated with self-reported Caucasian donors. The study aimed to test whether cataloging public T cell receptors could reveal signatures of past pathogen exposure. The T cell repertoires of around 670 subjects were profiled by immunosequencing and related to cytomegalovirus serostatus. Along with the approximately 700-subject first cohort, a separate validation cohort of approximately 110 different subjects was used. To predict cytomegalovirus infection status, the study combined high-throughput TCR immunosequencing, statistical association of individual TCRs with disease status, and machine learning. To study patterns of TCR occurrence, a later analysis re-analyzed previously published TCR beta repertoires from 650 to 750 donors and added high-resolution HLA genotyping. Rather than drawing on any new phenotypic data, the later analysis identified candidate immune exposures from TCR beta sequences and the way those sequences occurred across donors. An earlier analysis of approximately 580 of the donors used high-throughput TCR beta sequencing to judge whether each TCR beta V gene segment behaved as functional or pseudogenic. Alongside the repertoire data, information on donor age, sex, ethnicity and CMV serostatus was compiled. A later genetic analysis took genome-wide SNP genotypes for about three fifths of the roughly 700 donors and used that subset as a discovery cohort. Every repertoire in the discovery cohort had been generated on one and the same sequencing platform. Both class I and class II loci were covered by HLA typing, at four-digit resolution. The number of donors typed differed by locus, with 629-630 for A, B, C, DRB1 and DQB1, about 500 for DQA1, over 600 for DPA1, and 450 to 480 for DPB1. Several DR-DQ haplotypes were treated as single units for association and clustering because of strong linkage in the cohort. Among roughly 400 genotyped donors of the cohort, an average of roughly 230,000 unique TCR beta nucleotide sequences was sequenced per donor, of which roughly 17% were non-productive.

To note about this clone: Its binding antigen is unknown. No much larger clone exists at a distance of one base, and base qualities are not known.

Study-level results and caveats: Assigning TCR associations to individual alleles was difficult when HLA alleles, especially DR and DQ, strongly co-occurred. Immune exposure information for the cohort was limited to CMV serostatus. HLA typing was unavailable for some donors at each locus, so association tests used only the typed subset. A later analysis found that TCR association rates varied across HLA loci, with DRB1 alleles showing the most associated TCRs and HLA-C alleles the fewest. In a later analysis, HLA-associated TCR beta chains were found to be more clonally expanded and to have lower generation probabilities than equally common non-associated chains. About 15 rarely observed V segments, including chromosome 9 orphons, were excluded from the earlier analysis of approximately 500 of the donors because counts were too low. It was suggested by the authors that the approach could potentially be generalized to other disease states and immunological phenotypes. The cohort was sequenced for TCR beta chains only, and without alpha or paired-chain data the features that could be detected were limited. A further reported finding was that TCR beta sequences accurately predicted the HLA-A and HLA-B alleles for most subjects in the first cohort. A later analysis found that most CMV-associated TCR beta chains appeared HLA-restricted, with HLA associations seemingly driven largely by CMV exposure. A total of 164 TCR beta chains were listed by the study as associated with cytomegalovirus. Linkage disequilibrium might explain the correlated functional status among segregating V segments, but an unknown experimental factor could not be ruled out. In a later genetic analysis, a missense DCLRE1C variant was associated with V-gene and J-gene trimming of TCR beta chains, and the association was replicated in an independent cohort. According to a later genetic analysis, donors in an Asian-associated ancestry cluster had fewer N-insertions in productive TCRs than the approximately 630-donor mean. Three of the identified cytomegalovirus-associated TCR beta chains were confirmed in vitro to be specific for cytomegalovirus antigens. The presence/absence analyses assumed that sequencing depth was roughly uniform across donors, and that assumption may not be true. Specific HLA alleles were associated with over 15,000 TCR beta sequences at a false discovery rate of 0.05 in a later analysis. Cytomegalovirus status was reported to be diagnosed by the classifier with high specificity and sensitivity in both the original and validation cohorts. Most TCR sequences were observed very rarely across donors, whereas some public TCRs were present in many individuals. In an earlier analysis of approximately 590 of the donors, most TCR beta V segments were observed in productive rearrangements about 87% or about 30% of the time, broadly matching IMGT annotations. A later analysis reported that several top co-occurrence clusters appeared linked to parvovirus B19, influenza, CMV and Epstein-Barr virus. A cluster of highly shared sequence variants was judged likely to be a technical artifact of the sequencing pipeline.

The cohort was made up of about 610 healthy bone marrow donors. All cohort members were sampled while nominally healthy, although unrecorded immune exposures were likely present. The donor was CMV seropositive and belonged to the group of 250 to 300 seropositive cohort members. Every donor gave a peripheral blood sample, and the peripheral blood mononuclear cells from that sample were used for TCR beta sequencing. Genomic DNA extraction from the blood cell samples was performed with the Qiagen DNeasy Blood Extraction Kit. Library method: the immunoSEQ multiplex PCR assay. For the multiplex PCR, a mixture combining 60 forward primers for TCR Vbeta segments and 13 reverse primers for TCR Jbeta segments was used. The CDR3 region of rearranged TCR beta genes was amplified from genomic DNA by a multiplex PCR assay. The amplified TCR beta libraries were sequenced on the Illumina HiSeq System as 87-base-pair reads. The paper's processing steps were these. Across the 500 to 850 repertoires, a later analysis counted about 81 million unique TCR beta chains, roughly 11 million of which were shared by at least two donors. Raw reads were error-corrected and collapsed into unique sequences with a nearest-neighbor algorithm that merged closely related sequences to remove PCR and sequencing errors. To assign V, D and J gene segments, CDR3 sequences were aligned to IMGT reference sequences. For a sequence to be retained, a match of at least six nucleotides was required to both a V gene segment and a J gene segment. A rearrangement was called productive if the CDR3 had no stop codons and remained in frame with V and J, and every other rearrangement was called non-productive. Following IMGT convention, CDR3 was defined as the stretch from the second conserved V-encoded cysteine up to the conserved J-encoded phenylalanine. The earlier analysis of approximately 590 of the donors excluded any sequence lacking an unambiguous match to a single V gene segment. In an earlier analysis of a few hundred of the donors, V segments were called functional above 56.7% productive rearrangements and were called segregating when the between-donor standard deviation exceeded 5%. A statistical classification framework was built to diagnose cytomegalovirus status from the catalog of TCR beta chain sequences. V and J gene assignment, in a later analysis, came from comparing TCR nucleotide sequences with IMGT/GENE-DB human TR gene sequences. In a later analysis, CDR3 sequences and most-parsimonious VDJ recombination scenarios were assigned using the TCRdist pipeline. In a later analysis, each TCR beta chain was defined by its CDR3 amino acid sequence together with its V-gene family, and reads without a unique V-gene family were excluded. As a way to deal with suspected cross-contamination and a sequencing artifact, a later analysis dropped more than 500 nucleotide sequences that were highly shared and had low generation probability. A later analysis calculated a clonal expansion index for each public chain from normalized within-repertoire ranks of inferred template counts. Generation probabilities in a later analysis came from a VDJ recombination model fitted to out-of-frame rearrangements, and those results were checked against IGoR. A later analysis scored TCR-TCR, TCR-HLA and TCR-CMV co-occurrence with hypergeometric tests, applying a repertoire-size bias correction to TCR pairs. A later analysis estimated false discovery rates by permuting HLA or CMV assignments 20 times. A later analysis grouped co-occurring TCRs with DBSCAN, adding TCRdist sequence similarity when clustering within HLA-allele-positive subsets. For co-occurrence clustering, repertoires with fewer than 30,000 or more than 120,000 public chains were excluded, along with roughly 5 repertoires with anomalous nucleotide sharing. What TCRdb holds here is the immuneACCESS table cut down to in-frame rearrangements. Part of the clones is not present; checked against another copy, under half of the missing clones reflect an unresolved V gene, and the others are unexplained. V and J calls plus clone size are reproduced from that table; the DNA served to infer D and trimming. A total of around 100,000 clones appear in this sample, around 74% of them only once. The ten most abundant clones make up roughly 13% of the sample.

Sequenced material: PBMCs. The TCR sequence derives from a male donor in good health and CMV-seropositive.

The DNA sequence is as follows: TGTGCCAGCAGCGTAGGTACAGCGCAGAGGGCCCAGTACTTC. This encodes CASSVGTAQRAQYF. The chain is encoded by TRBV9 joined to TRBJ2-5, and the D gene may be TRBD2, 5 bases matching. CDR1 and CDR2 are read off the germline V gene as SGDLS and YYNGEE. The CDR3 runs 14 amino acids, cysteine and phenylalanine included. Only the CDR3 region is kept as DNA, spanning 42 bases read in frame from base 1. Trimming costs V 0 bases and J 9 bases, and their ends lie 15 bases apart.